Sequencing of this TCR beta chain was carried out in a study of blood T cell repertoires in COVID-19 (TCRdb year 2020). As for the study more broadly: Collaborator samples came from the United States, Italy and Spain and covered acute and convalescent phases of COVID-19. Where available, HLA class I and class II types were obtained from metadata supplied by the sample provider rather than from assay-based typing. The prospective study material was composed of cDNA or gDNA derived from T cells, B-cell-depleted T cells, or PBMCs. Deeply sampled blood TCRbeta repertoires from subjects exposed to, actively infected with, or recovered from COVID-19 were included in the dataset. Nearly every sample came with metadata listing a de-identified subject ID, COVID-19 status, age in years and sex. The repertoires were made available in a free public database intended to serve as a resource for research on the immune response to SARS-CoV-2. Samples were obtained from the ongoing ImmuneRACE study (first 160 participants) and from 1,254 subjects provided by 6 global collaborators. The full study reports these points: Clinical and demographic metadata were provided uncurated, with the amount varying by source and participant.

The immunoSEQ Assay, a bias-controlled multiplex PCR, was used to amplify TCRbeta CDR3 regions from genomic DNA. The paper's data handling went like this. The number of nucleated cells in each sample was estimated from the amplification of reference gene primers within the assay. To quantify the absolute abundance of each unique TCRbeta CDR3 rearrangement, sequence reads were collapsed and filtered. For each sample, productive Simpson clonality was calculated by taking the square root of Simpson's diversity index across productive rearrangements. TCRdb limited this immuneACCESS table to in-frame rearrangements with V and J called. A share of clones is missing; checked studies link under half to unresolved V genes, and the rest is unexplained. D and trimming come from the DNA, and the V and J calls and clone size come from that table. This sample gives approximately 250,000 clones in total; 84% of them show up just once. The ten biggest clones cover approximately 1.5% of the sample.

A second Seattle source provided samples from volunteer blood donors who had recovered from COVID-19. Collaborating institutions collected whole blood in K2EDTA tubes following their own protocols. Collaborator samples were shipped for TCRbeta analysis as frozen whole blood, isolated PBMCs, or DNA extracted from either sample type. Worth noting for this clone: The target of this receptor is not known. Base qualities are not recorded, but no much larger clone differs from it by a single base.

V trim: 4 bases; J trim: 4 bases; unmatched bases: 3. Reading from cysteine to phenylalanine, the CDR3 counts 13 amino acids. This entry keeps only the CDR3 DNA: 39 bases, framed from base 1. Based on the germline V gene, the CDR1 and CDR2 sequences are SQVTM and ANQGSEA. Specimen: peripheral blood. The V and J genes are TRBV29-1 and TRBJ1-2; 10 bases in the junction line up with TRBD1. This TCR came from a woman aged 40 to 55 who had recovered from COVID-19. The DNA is TGCAGCGTTGGACAGGGGGCCCTCTATGGCTACACCTTC. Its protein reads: CSVGQGALYGYTF.